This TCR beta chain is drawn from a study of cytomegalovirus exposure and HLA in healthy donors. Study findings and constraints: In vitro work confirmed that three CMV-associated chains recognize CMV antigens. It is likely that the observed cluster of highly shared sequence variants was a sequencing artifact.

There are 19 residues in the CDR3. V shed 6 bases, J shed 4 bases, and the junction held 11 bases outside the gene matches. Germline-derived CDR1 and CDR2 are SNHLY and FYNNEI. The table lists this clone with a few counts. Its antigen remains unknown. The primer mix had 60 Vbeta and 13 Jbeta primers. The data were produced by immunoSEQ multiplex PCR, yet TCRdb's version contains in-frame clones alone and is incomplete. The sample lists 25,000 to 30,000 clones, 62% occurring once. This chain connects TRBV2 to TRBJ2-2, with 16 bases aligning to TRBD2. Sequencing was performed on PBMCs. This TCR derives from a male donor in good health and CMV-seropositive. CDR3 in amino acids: CASRAPPGLAGGRTGELFF. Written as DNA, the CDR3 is TGTGCCAGCAGGGCGCCTCCGGGACTAGCGGGAGGGCGCACCGGGGAGCTGTTTTTT. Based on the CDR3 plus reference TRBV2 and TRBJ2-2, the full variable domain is EPEVTQTPSHQVTQMGQEVILRCVPISNHLYFYWYRQILGQKVEFLVSFYNNEISEKSEIFDDQFSVERPDGSNFTLKIRSTKLEDSAMYFCASRAPPGLAGGRTGELFFGEGSRLTVL.